The TCR beta chain under discussion was sequenced for a study of blood T cell repertoires in COVID-19. Study-level information: There were acute and convalescent COVID-19 samples, and they came from the United States, Italy and Spain. T cells, B-cell-depleted T cells, or PBMCs supplied cDNA or gDNA.

Trimming removed 0 bases from V and 1 base from J, with 21 bases in between. The CDR3 consists of 19 residues. Original analysis: It was from reference gene primer amplification that nucleated cell counts were estimated. Clones were read by immunoSEQ multiplex PCR, and TCRdb kept only the in-frame ones, dropping some. V and J calls and clone size are given by that table; D and trimming were obtained from the DNA. The sample records some 160,000 clones, just under 80% being singletons. Sequencing was carried out using peripheral blood. This TCR derives from a woman of 80 years or more with acute or convalescent COVID-19. The V call is TRBV23-1, the J call TRBJ1-1; the D gene is possibly TRBD1 (5 bases). TRBV23-1 is an ORF; its function is uncertain. The CDR3 DNA reads TGCGCCAGCAGTCAATCGACAGCTTGGAACGGGTGTACGAACACTGAAGCTTTCTTT. Amino acids: CASSQSTAWNGCTNTEAFF.